What follows describes a single T cell receptor (beta chain). What it binds is not known. This record belongs to a study of T-cell reconstitution after alpha-beta-depleted transplantation in children. Study-level results: Several hundred expanded graft clones reportedly gave rise to the alpha-beta T cells present about two months after transplant. Newly produced T cells mostly accounted for T-cell counts and diversity one year post-transplant. Some patients showed high day-60 TCRbeta diversity, which derived from surviving recipient T cells and thymic progenitors.

V was pared by 4 bases and J by 11 bases, with 26 bases between. CDR1 and CDR2 (germline): SEHNR, FQNEAQ (reference sequence). The CDR3 sequence is 16 residues long. A library of TCRbeta sequences, prepared with unique molecular identifiers, was generated. TCRdb fed the PCR reads into MiXCR, producing one record per CDR3 protein. The sample yields 250,000 to 350,000 distinct CDR3 sequences, more than 20% seen once. The J gene is TRBJ1-1, the V gene TRBV7-9; weak D call: TRBD1 (5 bases). This clonotype originated in a male patient younger than 18 who had a stem cell transplant for acute lymphoblastic leukemia, so the T cells may come from the graft donor. Sequencing used PBMCs, mostly from graft donor cells, obtained 180 days after TCRalphabeta/CD19-depleted stem cell transplant. The CDR3 protein is CASSWASTGHGGGAFF. In DNA form, the CDR3 reads TGTGCCAGCAGCTGGGCGTCGACTGGTCATGGGGGAGGCGCTTTCTTT.